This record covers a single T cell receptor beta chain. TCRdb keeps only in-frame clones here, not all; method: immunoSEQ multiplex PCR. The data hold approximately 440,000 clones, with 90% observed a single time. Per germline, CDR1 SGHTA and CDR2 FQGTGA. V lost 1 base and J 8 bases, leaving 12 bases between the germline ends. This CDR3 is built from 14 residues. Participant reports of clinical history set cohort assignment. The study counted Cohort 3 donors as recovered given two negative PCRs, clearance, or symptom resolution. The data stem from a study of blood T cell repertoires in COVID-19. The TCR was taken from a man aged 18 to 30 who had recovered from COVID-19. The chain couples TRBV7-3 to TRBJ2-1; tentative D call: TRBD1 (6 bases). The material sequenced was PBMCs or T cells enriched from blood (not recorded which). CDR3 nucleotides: TGTGCCAGCAGCTTAAGGGGGCAGGTTCATGAGCAGTTCTTC. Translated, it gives CASSLRGQVHEQFF. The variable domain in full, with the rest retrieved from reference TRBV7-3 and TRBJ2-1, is GAGVSQTPSNKVTEKGKYVELRCDPISGHTALYWYRQSLGQGPEFLIYFQGTGAADDSGLPNDRFFAVRPEGSVSTLKIQRTERGDSAVYLCASSLRGQVHEQFFGPGTRLTVL.